The entry below describes one TCR beta chain. What it binds is not known. Looked up from germline, CDR1 is LNHDA and CDR2 is SQIVND (reference sequence). Trimming pared 3 bases from V and 7 bases from J, leaving 15 bases between. The CDR3 contains 14 residues. This sample was taken from a study of somatic mutations in cytotoxic T cells in rheumatoid arthritis. Some clones are missing from TCRdb's copy, which holds only in-frame ones; the method was immunoSEQ multiplex PCR. The data show about 6,700 clones, less than 75% seen once. Whole-study findings and limits: A single CD8+ clone exceeded 20% of CD8+ cells in 8 of 65 patients. With age, CD8+ clonality increased in rheumatoid arthritis patients, whereas no such increase appeared in healthy controls.

Sequences were obtained from CD8+ T cells sorted from blood. The clonotype was recovered from a middle-aged man in good health. The chain is built from TRBV19 and TRBJ2-5, with a possible D match to TRBD2 (6 bases). The CDR3 region is CASSIGSGAWTQYF. DNA of the CDR3: TGTGCCAGTAGTATCGGGTCGGGAGCGTGGACCCAGTACTTC.